These 24 T cell receptor beta chains share one sample of origin, sequenced in a study of T cell repertoires in ileal Crohn's disease. Time point noted: neoterminal ileum biopsy at postoperative endoscopy, about 6 months after surgery. Only in-frame clones appear in the TCRdb table, and some are missing; sequencing was by immunoSEQ multiplex PCR. The repertoire holds about 13,000 clones, with 60% to 70% as singletons. The sequenced sample consisted of ileal tissue. These receptors originate from an adult with Crohn's disease.

The chain employs TRBV5-5 and TRBJ2-5; possible D gene TRBD2, 6 bases. Between the trimmed V and J ends, which lost 1 base and 3 bases, there was a span of 13 bases. Per the germline V gene, CDR1 is SGHKS and CDR2 is YYEKEE (reference sequence). The CDR3 is 15 amino acids. Written as DNA, the CDR3 is TGTGCCAGCAGCTTGTGGACGGGGGAGGAAGAGACCCAGTACTTC. Its translation: CASSLWTGEEETQYF. The whole variable domain, filled in from reference TRBV5-5 and TRBJ2-5, reads DAGVTQSPTHLIKTRGQQVTLRCSPISGHKSVSWYQQVLGQGPQFIFQYYEKEERGRGNFPDRFSARQFPNYSSELNVNALLLGDSALYLCASSLWTGEEETQYFGPGTRLLVL.

V is TRBV19 and J is TRBJ1-2, with D possibly TRBD1 on 5 matching bases. The CDR3 contains 17 residues. Per germline, CDR1 LNHDA and CDR2 SQIVND (reference sequence). V lost 2 bases, J lost 8 bases, and 24 bases lay in between. The CDR3 region is CASSILLEARVAGGYTF. DNA for the CDR3: TGTGCCAGTAGTATATTGTTGGAAGCGCGGGTAGCAGGGGGCTACACCTTC.

In the case of this clone: Other DNA variants within this sample encode the same CDR3. J is TRBJ2-5 and V is TRBV30; the D gene is possibly TRBD2 (5 bases). V was trimmed by 0 bases and J by 4 bases, leaving 6 bases between them. In germline, CDR1 is GTSNPN, CDR2 SVGIG (reference sequence). The CDR3 is made up of 12 amino acids. DNA for the CDR3: TGTGCCTGGAGTGTAGAGGGAGAGACCCAGTACTTC. Encoded protein: CAWSVEGETQYF.

This chain uses TRBV28 with TRBJ1-1; a weak D match, TRBD1 (5 bases). Trimming removed 8 bases at V and 1 base at J, with 11 bases between. This CDR3 has 13 amino acids. Germline V gene data show CDR1 as MDHEN and CDR2 as SYDVKM. CDR3 DNA sequence: TGTGCCAGCGATAGGGGACCGAACACTGAAGCTTTCTTT. The encoded protein is CASDRGPNTEAFF.

This clone appeared a few times. The chain joins TRBV5-6 to TRBJ1-1, with TRBD1 as a possible D gene (6 bases). In germline, CDR1 is SGHDT, CDR2 YYEEEE. The CDR3 totals 15 residues. The ends were cut back, 0 bases at V and 4 bases at J, with 13 bases in the middle. CDR3 residues: CASSLVAGAATEAFF. The CDR3 region has the DNA TGTGCCAGCAGCTTGGTGGCAGGGGCAGCCACTGAAGCTTTCTTT.

The rearrangement uses TRBV14 and TRBJ2-3; 7 nucleotides line up with TRBD2. The CDR3 runs 15 residues. V lost 5 bases and J lost 6; bases outside the gene matches: 11. Germline CDR1 and CDR2: SGHDN and FVKESK. CDR3: CASSLGTTPLDTQYF. The CDR3, as DNA: TGTGCCAGCAGCTTAGGGACTACACCCCTGGATACGCAGTATTTT.

The sample holds one count of this clone. The rearrangement links TRBV25-1 to TRBJ2-3; D gene uncertain. The CDR3 sequence is 13 residues long. Deletions cut 3 bases from V and 5 bases from J, with 9 bases between. The germline V gene has CDR1 MGHDK and CDR2 SYGVNS. CDR3 protein: CASSDNLGDTQYF. The CDR3 DNA follows: TGTGCCAGCAGTGATAACCTAGGAGATACGCAGTATTTT.

The gene calls are TRBV30 and TRBJ1-6; weak D call: TRBD1 (6 bases). The CDR3 covers 14 residues. Trimming removed 7 bases from V and 6 bases from J, with 16 bases in between. The germline V gene has CDR1 GTSNPN and CDR2 SVGIG (reference sequence). CDR3 region: CASFGGAGNSPLHF. CDR3 DNA sequence: TGTGCCTCCTTCGGGGGGGCTGGTAATTCACCCCTCCACTTT.

The CDR3, as DNA: TGTGCCAGCAGCTTCGACCCCGGGACTGAAGCTTTCTTT. This gives the protein CASSFDPGTEAFF. The rearrangement uses TRBV13 and TRBJ1-1; D gene ambiguous. The CDR3 loop spans 13 amino acids. Germline values: CDR1 PRHDT, CDR2 FYEKMQ (reference sequence). V dropped 3 bases and J dropped 5 bases, with 10 bases sitting between them.

This clone qualifies as medium-sized (0.01 to 0.1%). The chain has TRBV28 and TRBJ1-2, with 7 bases matching TRBD1. CDR1 MDHEN and CDR2 SYDVKM come from the germline V gene. CDR3 length equals 14 residues. With 5 bases clipped from V and 6 bases from J, the junction kept 9 bases outside the gene matches. CDR3 amino acids: CASSPRRQGHGYTF. The CDR3, as DNA: TGTGCCAGCAGTCCCCGACGACAGGGTCATGGCTACACCTTC.

DNA of the CDR3: TGTGCCAGCAGCGCACAGGGGGCGAATGAGCAGTTCTTC. It codes for CASSAQGANEQFF. The V gene is TRBV7-2, the J gene TRBJ2-1; 9 nucleotides line up with TRBD1. The CDR3 extends over 13 amino acids. Trimming cost V 5 bases and J 7 bases; bases outside gene matches: 3. Germline V gene lookup returns CDR1 SGHTA and CDR2 FQGNSA.

This clone has only a few counts. CDR3 nucleotides: TGTGCCAGCAGTGGACGAGGGGCCAGAGGAGATACGCAGTATTTT. Translating it yields CASSGRGARGDTQYF. This rearrangement joins TRBV27 to TRBJ2-3, with D perhaps given as TRBD1 or TRBD2 (5 bases each). CDR1 is MNHEY and CDR2 is SMNVEV in the germline V gene (reference sequence). The ends were cut back, 5 bases at V and 5 bases at J, with 17 bases in the middle. This CDR3 region has 15 residues.

V is TRBV28 and J is TRBJ1-6, with D perhaps matching TRBD1 (5 bases). CDR1 and CDR2 (germline): MDHEN, SYDVKM. Trimming pared 2 bases from V and 8 bases from J, leaving 7 bases between. CDR3 length equals 13 residues. The CDR3 region is CASSLDRHSPLHF. The CDR3 DNA reads as TGTGCCAGCAGTTTAGACAGACATTCACCCCTCCACTTT.

The V call is TRBV7-6, the J call TRBJ2-2, with 9 bases lining up with TRBD1. J lost 1 base, V lost 3 bases, and 6 bases had no gene match. This CDR3 contains 17 residues. In germline, CDR1 is SGHVS, CDR2 FNYEAQ. CDR3 region: CASSLRAGQGNTGELFF. Written as DNA, the CDR3 is TGTGCCAGCAGCTTGAGGGCGGGACAGGGGAACACCGGGGAGCTGTTTTTT.

The genes are TRBV5-4 and TRBJ2-3; D is unclear. CDR3 length equals 13 residues. Germline CDR1 reads SGHNT; CDR2 reads YYREEE (reference sequence). V lost 4 bases and J lost 2, with 8 bases in between. This CDR3 is CASSPPATDTQYF. The CDR3 region has the DNA TGTGCCAGCAGCCCCCCTGCCACAGATACGCAGTATTTT.

This clone was seen a handful of times. The chain links TRBV15 to TRBJ2-5, with unresolved D. The V end lost 0 bases, the J end lost 5 bases, and 10 bases lay between the germline ends. This CDR3 is 14 amino acids long. Germline V gives CDR1 LNHNV, CDR2 YYDKDF (reference sequence). The CDR3 nucleotides are TGTGCCACCAGCAGAGATACTCCCCGGGAGACCCAGTACTTC. Its translation: CATSRDTPRETQYF.

This chain connects TRBV15 to TRBJ1-2, with no clear D. Per germline, CDR1 LNHNV and CDR2 YYDKDF (reference sequence). V gave up 1 base and J gave up 8 bases, with 14 bases separating them. The CDR3 spans 14 residues. CDR3 amino acids: CATSRVRQEGGYTF. CDR3 bases: TGTGCCACCAGCAGAGTACGGCAGGAAGGGGGCTACACCTTC.

This clone has just a few counts. The rearrangement links TRBV7-9 to TRBJ2-3; a possible D gene is TRBD1 (6 bases). Trimming pared 1 base from V and 5 bases from J, leaving 16 bases between. This CDR3 contains 16 residues. Germline values: CDR1 SEHNR, CDR2 FQNEAQ (reference sequence). The CDR3 is CASSLGQGSIRDTQYF. The CDR3 coding sequence is TGTGCCAGCAGCTTAGGGCAGGGGTCCATCAGAGATACGCAGTATTTT.

The J gene is TRBJ2-3, the V gene TRBV9; 11 bases match TRBD2. Germline V gene lookup returns CDR1 SGDLS and CDR2 YYNGEE. The CDR3 sequence is 16 residues long. Unmatched junction bases numbered 5, after V lost 2 bases and J lost 3 bases. The CDR3 sequence: CASSVLAGGVTDTQYF. In DNA, the CDR3 is TGTGCCAGCAGCGTCCTAGCGGGGGGTGTTACAGATACGCAGTATTTT.

This chain links TRBV18 with TRBJ2-7; TRBD1 aligns across 9 bases. The V and J ends lost 3 bases and 2 bases, in that order; junction bases with no gene match: 2. The CDR3 totals 14 residues. CDR1 KGHSH and CDR2 LQKENI come from the germline V gene. The CDR3 DNA reads as TGTGCCAGCTCACCTGGGACAGGGACCTACGAGCAGTACTTC. This codes for CASSPGTGTYEQYF. Full variable domain (rest looked up from reference TRBV18 and TRBJ2-7): NAGVMQNPRHLVRRRGQEARLRCSPMKGHSHVYWYRQLPEEGLKFMVYLQKENIIDESGMPKERFSAEFPKEGPSILRIQQVVRGDSAAYFCASSPGTGTYEQYFGPGTRLTVT.

This rearrangement joins TRBV11-3 to TRBJ2-5; 7 bases map to TRBD1. The CDR3 extends over 13 amino acids. Unmatched junction bases numbered 4, after V lost 5 bases and J lost 4 bases. Germline CDR1 SGHNT, CDR2 YENEEA. The CDR3 loop reads CASSLRDRETQYF. The CDR3 DNA is TGTGCCAGCAGCCTCCGGGACAGAGAGACCCAGTACTTC.

This clone has just one count. This chain joins TRBV7-9 and TRBJ2-5; the match to TRBD2 covers 11 bases. Trimming removed 5 bases from V and 2 bases from J; junction bases left unmatched: 7. Germline assignment: CDR1 SEHNR and CDR2 FQNEAQ (reference sequence). The length of the CDR3 is 16 residues. CDR3 region: CASSASLAGGQETQYF. The CDR3 DNA reads as TGTGCCAGCAGCGCAAGTCTAGCGGGGGGTCAAGAGACCCAGTACTTC.

The genes are TRBV23-1 and TRBJ1-4; weak D call: TRBD1 (5 bases). TRBV23-1 carries the ORF label, with uncertain function. The CDR3 runs 17 residues. Trimming pared 2 bases from V and 0 bases from J, leaving 13 bases between. CDR3 loop: CASSQPTDIATNEKLFF. The CDR3 coding sequence is TGCGCCAGCAGTCAACCGACAGATATCGCAACTAATGAAAAACTGTTTTTT.

The chain uses TRBV10-3 and TRBJ1-1, with 7 nucleotides matching TRBD1. The trim removed 4 bases at V and 0 bases at J, leaving 2 bases unmatched. Germline V gene data show CDR1 as ENHRY and CDR2 as SYGVKD. The CDR3 covers 14 residues. CDR3 sequence (DNA): TGTGCCATCAGTGTGGGACAGCTGAACACTGAAGCTTTCTTT. It specifies CAISVGQLNTEAFF.